These 5 T cell receptor beta chains originate from one sample sequenced in a study of T-cell memory formation after mild COVID-19. One entry per CDR3 protein results from TCRdb running MiXCR on the 5' RACE reads. There are 100,000 to 150,000 distinct CDR3 sequences in the sample; about 6% occur only once, and approximately 2.3% lies in the top ten. The sequenced sample was PBMCs or a T cell subset sorted from them (not recorded which). All receptors derive from an adult woman who had mild COVID-19 (a few samples of this study predate the infection). Cell type and time point are not known.

The chain uses TRBV7-3 and TRBJ2-2; D uncertain. Trimming took off 5 bases at V and 5 bases at J, with 12 bases between the two ends. The CDR3 extends over 14 amino acids. Per the germline V gene, CDR1 is SGHTA and CDR2 is FQGTGA. CDR3 protein: CASSPGLGTGELFF. The CDR3 DNA reads as TGTGCCAGCAGCCCCGGGTTGGGGACCGGGGAGCTGTTTTTT.

This clonotype has ten or more counts. The J gene is TRBJ2-1, the V gene TRBV2, with 9 bases identical to TRBD2. Germline CDR1 and CDR2: SNHLY and FYNNEI. The CDR3 covers 15 residues. V shed 8 bases and J 5 bases; nucleotides not matched to a gene: 10. Here the CDR3 reads CASLAGGTRHNEQFF. In DNA, the CDR3 is TGTGCCAGCCTCGCGGGGGGGACCCGCCACAATGAGCAGTTCTTC.

This clonotype was counted between two and nine times. The chain is built from TRBV24-1 and TRBJ1-2; D not certain. The CDR3 has 12 residues. Trimming shortened V by 5 bases and J by 1 base, and 4 bases separated the two germline ends. Germline values: CDR1 KGHDR, CDR2 SFDVKD. For the CDR3, the DNA is TGTGCCACCAGTGCGGTTAACTATGGCTACACCTTC. Amino acids: CATSAVNYGYTF.

This clonotype was recorded at least ten times. The chain carries TRBV21-1 and TRBJ1-2; the D call TRBD1 from the table was never checked on the DNA. TRBV21-1 is a pseudogene. This CDR3 region has 18 residues. CDR3 amino acids: CASSAPRTRTGCGDGYTF. The CDR3, as DNA: TGTGCCAGCAGCGCCCCCAGAACCCGGACAGGGTGCGGCGATGGCTACACCTTC.

This clonotype has a handful of counts. This rearrangement joins TRBV7-2 to TRBJ1-2, with D uncertain. Trimming shortened V by 3 bases and J by 4 bases, and 9 bases separated the two germline ends. The CDR3 consists of 13 residues. The germline gives CDR1 SGHTA, CDR2 FQGNSA. This CDR3 reads CASSFRRTYGYTF. CDR3 nucleotides: TGTGCCAGCAGCTTCAGGCGCACCTATGGCTACACCTTC.